The TCR beta chain described here comes from a study of metastatic and nonmetastatic thyroid tumors. Findings and limits, study-wide: Benign nodules were reported to have significantly lower TCR beta diversity than malignant thyroid tumors, in blood and tumor.

Prior to thyroid surgery, none of the patients had received any treatment. This clone has only a few counts. Antigen specificity is unknown. Authors' methods: Using the CDR3 differences seen across clinicopathological groups, the authors built a distant-metastasis classifier for papillary thyroid cancer, which was meant to discriminate distant-metastatic patients. Using MiXCR, TCRdb re-called clones from the PCR reads. Clone size and V and J calls follow TCRdb, not the original study. The sample has roughly 40,000 clones, approximately 15% seen once. The germline V gene has CDR1 MNHNS and CDR2 SASEGT. V lost 4 bases, J lost 6 bases, and 15 bases lay in between. CDR3 length equals 15 residues.

The origin of this receptor is a female donor with papillary thyroid cancer or a benign thyroid nodule (not recorded which). Some clones in this sample may be carry-over from other donors' samples. The chain employs TRBV6-1 and TRBJ2-2; D is uncertain. Sequenced input: blood. The CDR3: CASSGTRPWAGELFF. The CDR3 DNA is TGTGCCAGCAGTGGCACCCGCCCTTGGGCCGGGGAGCTGTTTTTT.